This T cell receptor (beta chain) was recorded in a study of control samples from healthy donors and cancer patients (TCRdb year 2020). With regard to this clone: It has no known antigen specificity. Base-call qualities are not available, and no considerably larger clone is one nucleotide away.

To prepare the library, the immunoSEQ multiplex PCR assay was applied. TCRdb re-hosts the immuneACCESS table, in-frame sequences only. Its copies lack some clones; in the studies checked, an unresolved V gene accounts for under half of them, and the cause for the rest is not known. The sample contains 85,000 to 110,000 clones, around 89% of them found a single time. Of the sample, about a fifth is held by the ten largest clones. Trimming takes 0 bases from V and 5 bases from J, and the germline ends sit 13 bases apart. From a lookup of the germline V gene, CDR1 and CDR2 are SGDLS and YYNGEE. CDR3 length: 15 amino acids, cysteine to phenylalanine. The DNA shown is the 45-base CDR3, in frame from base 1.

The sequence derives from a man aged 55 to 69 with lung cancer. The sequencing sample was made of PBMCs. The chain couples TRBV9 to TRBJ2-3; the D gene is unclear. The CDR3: CASSVVGFRGDTQYF. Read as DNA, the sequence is TGTGCCAGCAGCGTAGTGGGGTTTCGAGGAGATACGCAGTATTTT.